What follows are 6 T cell receptor beta chains derived from one specimen sequenced in a study of blood T cell repertoires in COVID-19. Assay used: immunoSEQ multiplex PCR; TCRdb lists only in-frame clones, some missing. Among roughly 140,000 clones listed, approximately 88% were seen once. Sequencing was done on a sample of peripheral blood. The receptors here all came from a woman in her forties or fifties with acute or convalescent COVID-19.

The chain couples TRBV29-1 to TRBJ2-3, with D perhaps matching TRBD1 (5 bases). The CDR3 contains 14 residues. The germline V gene encodes CDR1 SQVTM and CDR2 ANQGSEA. Trimming removed 2 bases from V and 2 bases from J, with 11 bases in between. The CDR3 protein is CSVEWGGFTDTQYF. For the CDR3, the DNA is TGCAGCGTTGAATGGGGCGGATTCACAGATACGCAGTATTTT.

This sequence joins TRBV5-1 and TRBJ2-5; 7 bases match TRBD1. In germline, CDR1 is SGHRS, CDR2 YFSETQ. The CDR3 loop spans 14 amino acids. The V segment lost 0 bases and the J segment 7 bases; nucleotides outside the gene matches: 6. The CDR3 DNA sequence: TGCGCCAGCAGCTTGGAAACAGGGGCGGCGACCCAGTACTTC. It codes for CASSLETGAATQYF.

The gene calls are TRBV7-2 and TRBJ1-4; no clear D gene. There are 15 residues in the CDR3. Per germline, CDR1 SGHTA and CDR2 FQGNSA. The germline V and J ends were trimmed by 5 bases and 0 bases, with 10 bases remaining between them. The CDR3 reads CASSRDRATNEKLFF. DNA for the CDR3: TGTGCCAGCAGCCGGGATCGTGCAACTAATGAAAAACTGTTTTTT.

The chain carries TRBV19 and TRBJ1-5; D uncertain. Germline V CDR1 and CDR2: LNHDA, SQIVND (reference sequence). This CDR3 is 14 amino acids long. V lost 5 bases to trimming and J lost 2 bases, with 10 bases between them. CDR3 residues: CASSFGRGNQPQHF. The CDR3 DNA reads TGTGCCAGTAGTTTCGGCCGGGGCAATCAGCCCCAGCATTTT.

V usage is TRBV9 and J usage is TRBJ1-2, with D possibly TRBD1 on 6 matching bases. Germline assignment: CDR1 SGDLS and CDR2 YYNGEE. V was shortened by 4 bases and J by 1 base, with 20 bases between the two germline ends. This CDR3 spans 17 amino acids. CDR3 sequence reads: CASSMPSDSGHNYGYTF. CDR3 sequence (DNA): TGTGCCAGCAGCATGCCCTCGGACAGTGGGCATAACTATGGCTACACCTTC.

This clone has just one count. The chain has TRBV19 and TRBJ2-3; 7 bases line up with TRBD1. The J segment lost 4 bases and the V segment lost 1 base, leaving 8 bases of the junction unmatched. The CDR3 consists of 16 residues. In germline, CDR1 is LNHDA, CDR2 SQIVND (reference sequence). Here the CDR3 reads CASSIGGGVGADTQYF. The CDR3 DNA follows: TGTGCCAGTAGTATAGGAGGGGGCGTAGGGGCAGATACGCAGTATTTT. Full variable domain (remainder filled in from reference TRBV19 and TRBJ2-3): DGGITQSPKYLFRKEGQNVTLSCEQNLNHDAMYWYRQDPGQGLRLIYYSQIVNDFQKGDIAEGYSVSREKKESFPLTVTSAQKNPTAFYLCASSIGGGVGADTQYFGPGTRLTVL.